These 24 T cell receptor beta chains came from one sample sequenced in a study of vaccination and CD4 T cells after COVID-19. The antigens for these receptors are not known. The treatment: approximately 9-day PBMC culture with coronavirus spike peptide pools or control peptides (ViraFEST assay). The Oncomine TCR Beta short-read assay generated sequence data from the DNA of cultured CD4+ T cells. Using its own MiXCR run on the PCR reads, TCRdb lists one record per CDR3 protein. The sample contains tens of thousands of distinct CDR3 sequences, roughly 50% of which appear only once. Sequenced here: CD4+ T cells from blood, cultured in vitro, sampled before SARS-CoV-2 vaccination. These receptors were obtained from a human donor who received a COVID-19 vaccine.

The genes are TRBV28 and TRBJ2-5; the match to TRBD1 covers 12 bases. This CDR3 spans 16 amino acids. Unmatched junction bases numbered 11, after V lost 7 bases and J lost 5 bases. Germline V lookup: CDR1 MDHEN, CDR2 SYDVKM. The CDR3 reads CASTSPGQGALETQYF. The CDR3 nucleotides are TGTGCCAGCACATCTCCGGGACAGGGGGCTCTGGAGACCCAGTACTTC.

The sample holds a few counts of this clonotype. The chain is built from TRBV7-9 and TRBJ2-5; 7 bases are a match to TRBD2. V lost 9 bases and J lost 1; bases outside the gene matches: 8. Germline CDR1 SEHNR, CDR2 FQNEAQ (reference sequence). The CDR3 covers 14 residues. CDR3 amino acids: CASNRGGVQETQYF. DNA for the CDR3: TGTGCCAGTAACCGTGGGGGGGTCCAAGAGACCCAGTACTTC.

The chain recombines TRBV30 with TRBJ1-1; TRBD1 matches 9 bases. CDR1 is GTSNPN, CDR2 SVGIG, per germline (reference sequence). The V segment lost 3 bases and the J segment 1 base; nucleotides outside the gene matches: 3. CDR3 length: 14 residues. CDR3 region: CAWRDRGTNTEAFF. Here the CDR3 DNA reads TGTGCCTGGAGGGACAGGGGAACGAACACTGAAGCTTTCTTT.

This sequence joins TRBV14 and TRBJ2-5; D is uncertain. Trimming took off 4 bases at V and 4 bases at J, with 10 bases between the two ends. The CDR3 loop spans 13 amino acids. Germline assignment: CDR1 SGHDN and CDR2 FVKESK. CDR3 residues: CASSRGRLETQYF. CDR3 DNA sequence: TGTGCCAGCAGCCGAGGTCGTCTAGAGACCCAGTACTTC.

The chain employs TRBV6-1 and TRBJ1-1, with D unclear. The CDR3 sequence is 11 residues long. Trimming left V 3 bases short and J 11 bases short, with 10 bases between. Germline CDR1 and CDR2: MNHNS and SASEGT. For the CDR3, the DNA is TGTGCCAGCAGTGATGTTACGCGGGCTTTCTTT. The encoded protein is CASSDVTRAFF.

In regard to this clonotype: This is likely a read error, given that the CDR3 carries no conserved phenylalanine or tryptophan at its end. J is TRBJ1-2 and V is TRBV20-1; tentatively, D is TRBD1 (5 bases). Per the germline V gene, CDR1 is DFQATT and CDR2 is SNEGSKA (reference sequence). Trimming pared 7 bases from V and 8 bases from J, leaving 17 bases between. The CDR3 is 12 residues long. The CDR3 spells CSGGTPRGGYTL. The DNA of the CDR3 is TGCAGTGGGGGGACTCCTCGGGGGGGCTACACCCTC.

The rearrangement joins TRBV6-4 to TRBJ1-2; D gene uncertain. The germline CDR1 and CDR2 sequences are MRHNA and SNTAGT. There are 16 residues in the CDR3. The V gene lost 2 bases and the J gene lost 2 bases, with 15 bases spanning the gap. CDR3 in amino acids: CASSDTGIGPNYGYTF. CDR3 nucleotides: TGTGCCAGCAGTGACACGGGGATAGGACCAAACTATGGCTACACCTTC.

The chain combines TRBV30 with TRBJ1-5; D perhaps matches TRBD1 (6 bases). Trimming removed 3 bases at V and 3 bases at J, with 18 bases between. Germline loops: CDR1 GTSNPN, CDR2 SVGIG (reference sequence). The CDR3 has 16 amino acids. CDR3 amino acids: CAWRNQGSGANQPQHF. The CDR3 DNA reads TGTGCCTGGAGGAATCAGGGGAGTGGGGCCAATCAGCCCCAGCATTTT.

This rearrangement joins TRBV10-3 to TRBJ2-7; D is possibly TRBD1 or TRBD2 (6 bases each). Germline values: CDR1 ENHRY, CDR2 SYGVKD. This CDR3 comprises 14 residues. The germline V and J ends were trimmed by 5 bases and 7 bases, with 18 bases remaining between them. In DNA form, the CDR3 reads TGTGCCATCAGTACTCCGGGGGCCATTGGGGAGCAGTACTTC. This codes for CAISTPGAIGEQYF.

The rearrangement links TRBV30 to TRBJ1-4, with D unclear. V lost 0 bases and J 7 bases, leaving 15 bases between the germline ends. CDR3 length equals 15 residues. Germline values: CDR1 GTSNPN, CDR2 SVGIG (reference sequence). CDR3: CAWSVPKGAGEKLFF. The CDR3 DNA follows: TGTGCCTGGAGTGTACCCAAGGGAGCGGGTGAAAAACTGTTTTTT. The whole variable domain, filled in from reference TRBV30 and TRBJ1-4, reads SQTIHQWPATLVQPVGSPLSLECTVEGTSNPNLYWYRQAAGRGLQLLFYSVGIGQISSEVPQNLSASRPQDRQFILSSKKLLLSDSGFYLCAWSVPKGAGEKLFFGSGTQLSVL.

V gene TRBV4-1 combines with J gene TRBJ2-1; D might be TRBD1 (5 bases). There are 16 residues in the CDR3. V dropped 3 bases and J dropped 7 bases, with 19 bases sitting between them. CDR1 and CDR2 (germline): MGHRA, YSYEKL. The CDR3 DNA follows: TGCGCCAGCAGCCAGCCCTTGACAACAGGACCTAATGAGCAGTTCTTC. Translated: CASSQPLTTGPNEQFF.

This clonotype has only one observation. The chain employs TRBV7-9 and TRBJ1-2; D unresolved. With 3 bases removed from V and 4 bases from J, the gap between germline ends came to 12 bases. Germline CDR1 reads SEHNR; CDR2 reads FQNEAQ (reference sequence). The CDR3 has 14 residues. For the CDR3, the DNA is TGTGCCAGCAGCTTGAAGGTGGGTGCCTATGGCTACACCTTC. Amino acids: CASSLKVGAYGYTF.

The rearrangement uses TRBV28 and TRBJ1-6; possible D gene TRBD1, 5 bases. CDR1 is MDHEN, CDR2 SYDVKM, per germline. The V end lost 7 bases, the J end lost 6 bases, and 13 bases lay between the germline ends. The CDR3 covers 14 residues. CDR3 nucleotides: TGTGCCAGCAACCTGACAGACGCTAATTCACCCCTCCACTTT. Its protein is CASNLTDANSPLHF.

V and J are TRBV24-1 and TRBJ1-1; D is uncertain. V lost 4 bases and J lost 1, with 3 bases in between. The CDR3 spans 12 residues. Germline CDR1 reads KGHDR; CDR2 reads SFDVKD. CDR3 coding DNA: TGTGCCACCAGTGACCCGAACACTGAAGCTTTCTTT. Translated, it gives CATSDPNTEAFF.

The chain links TRBV7-9 to TRBJ1-2; D ambiguous. This CDR3 has 14 residues. Trimming stripped 1 base from V and 4 bases from J, with 10 bases between. The germline gives CDR1 SEHNR, CDR2 FQNEAQ (reference sequence). The CDR3 DNA reads TGTGCCAGCAGCTTAGGGCGAGCAGTCTATGGCTACACCTTC. Protein: CASSLGRAVYGYTF.

The chain combines TRBV2 with TRBJ2-2; TRBD2 agrees at 9 bases. V lost 6 bases and J lost 11; bases outside the gene matches: 16. CDR3 length: 16 residues. CDR1 and CDR2 from the germline V gene are SNHLY and FYNNEI. Here the CDR3 reads CASSDDGLASPLELFF. The CDR3 bases are TGTGCCAGCAGCGACGACGGACTAGCGTCCCCTTTAGAGCTGTTTTTT. Full variable domain (remainder filled in from reference TRBV2 and TRBJ2-2): EPEVTQTPSHQVTQMGQEVILRCVPISNHLYFYWYRQILGQKVEFLVSFYNNEISEKSEIFDDQFSVERPDGSNFTLKIRSTKLEDSAMYFCASSDDGLASPLELFFGEGSRLTVL.

V and J are TRBV25-1 and TRBJ1-2; tentative D call: TRBD1 (6 bases). Trimming left V 4 bases short and J 8 bases short, with 14 bases between. This CDR3 has 13 residues. Per germline, CDR1 MGHDK and CDR2 SYGVNS. As DNA, the CDR3 is TGTGCCAGCAGTGCACGGGGGGGCCAAGGCTACACCTTC. Protein product: CASSARGGQGYTF.

The chain recombines TRBV2 with TRBJ1-1; 7 nucleotides align to TRBD1. V dropped 9 bases and J dropped 4; count of bases not matched to a gene: 2. CDR3 length: 11 amino acids. From germline, CDR1 is SNHLY and CDR2 FYNNEI. CDR3 in amino acids: CARGQLTEAFF. The CDR3 DNA reads as TGTGCCAGGGGACAGCTCACTGAAGCTTTCTTT.

Here the CDR3 DNA reads TGTGCCAGCAGCACTAGCGGGGATATCACCGGGGAGCTGTTTTTT. Translating it yields CASSTSGDITGELFF. V is TRBV2 and J is TRBJ2-2, with 10 bases aligning to TRBD2. From germline, CDR1 is SNHLY and CDR2 FYNNEI. The CDR3 contains 15 residues. V lost 6 bases to trimming and J lost 4 bases; unmatched junction nucleotides: 5. The entire variable domain, with the rest obtained from reference TRBV2 and TRBJ2-2, is as follows: EPEVTQTPSHQVTQMGQEVILRCVPISNHLYFYWYRQILGQKVEFLVSFYNNEISEKSEIFDDQFSVERPDGSNFTLKIRSTKLEDSAMYFCASSTSGDITGELFFGEGSRLTVL.

The CDR3 DNA follows: TGTGCCAGCATTAAGGGAGGGGCTGTTAATTCACCCCTCCACTTT. This sequence encodes CASIKGGAVNSPLHF. The chain has TRBV6-1 and TRBJ1-6, with D perhaps matching TRBD1 (5 bases). This CDR3 contains 15 residues. CDR1 MNHNS and CDR2 SASEGT come from the germline V gene. Trimming stripped 7 bases from V and 6 bases from J, with 16 bases between.

The chain recombines TRBV10-3 with TRBJ2-3; 13 bases are shared with TRBD2. V was clipped by 0 bases and J by 0 bases; unmatched bases: 3. Per germline, CDR1 ENHRY and CDR2 SYGVKD. The CDR3 sequence is 18 residues long. CDR3 sequence: CAISESGLAGLSTDTQYF. The CDR3 nucleotides read TGTGCCATCAGTGAGTCGGGACTAGCGGGGTTAAGCACAGATACGCAGTATTTT.

The chain employs TRBV19 and TRBJ2-3; D is uncertain. V dropped 1 base and J dropped 0 bases, with 5 bases sitting between them. The CDR3 spans 14 residues. Germline CDR1 reads LNHDA; CDR2 reads SQIVND (reference sequence). CDR3 loop: CASSIAKSTDTQYF. The CDR3 region has the DNA TGTGCCAGTAGTATAGCGAAGAGCACAGATACGCAGTATTTT.

In its sample, this clonotype was seen a few times. The genes are TRBV12-3 or TRBV12-4 and TRBJ2-7; D is possibly TRBD2 (6 bases). The CDR3 runs to 15 residues. V lost 6 bases, J lost 0 bases, and 15 bases lay in between. This CDR3 reads CASSSTRSSSYEQYF. The CDR3 bases are TGTGCCAGCAGCTCGACTAGGAGTTCCTCCTACGAGCAGTACTTC.

V gene TRBV7-8 combines with J gene TRBJ2-3, with D unresolved. CDR1 is SGHVS and CDR2 is FQNEAQ in the germline V gene. The CDR3 spans 12 residues. Trimming stripped 4 bases from V and 2 bases from J, with 4 bases between. Here the CDR3 DNA reads TGTGCCAGCAGCTCGGCCACAGATACGCAGTATTTT. This encodes CASSSATDTQYF.